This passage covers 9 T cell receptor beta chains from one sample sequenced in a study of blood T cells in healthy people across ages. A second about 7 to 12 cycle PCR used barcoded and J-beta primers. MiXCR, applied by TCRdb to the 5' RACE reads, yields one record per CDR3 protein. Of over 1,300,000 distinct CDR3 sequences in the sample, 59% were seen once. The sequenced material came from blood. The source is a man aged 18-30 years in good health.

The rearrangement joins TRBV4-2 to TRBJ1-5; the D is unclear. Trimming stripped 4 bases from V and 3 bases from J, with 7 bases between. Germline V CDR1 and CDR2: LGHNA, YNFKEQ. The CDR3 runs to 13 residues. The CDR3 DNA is TGTGCCAGCAGCCCCGACCACAATCAGCCCCAGCATTTT. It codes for CASSPDHNQPQHF.

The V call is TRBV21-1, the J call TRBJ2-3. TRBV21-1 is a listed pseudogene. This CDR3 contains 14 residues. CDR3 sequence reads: CASDRQVITDTQYF. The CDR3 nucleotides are TGTGCCAGCGACCGACAAGTAATCACAGATACGCAGTATTTT.

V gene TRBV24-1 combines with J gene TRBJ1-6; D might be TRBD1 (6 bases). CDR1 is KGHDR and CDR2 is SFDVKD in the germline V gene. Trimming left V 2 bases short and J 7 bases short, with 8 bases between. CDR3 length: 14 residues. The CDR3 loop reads CATSDYRENSPLHF. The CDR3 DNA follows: TGTGCCACCAGTGATTACAGGGAAAATTCACCCCTCCACTTT.

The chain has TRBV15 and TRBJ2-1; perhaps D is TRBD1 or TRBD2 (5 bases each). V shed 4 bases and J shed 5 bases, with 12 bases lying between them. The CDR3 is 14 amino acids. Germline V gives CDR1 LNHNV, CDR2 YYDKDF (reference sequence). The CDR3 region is CATSNRDVNNEQFF. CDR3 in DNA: TGTGCCACCAGCAACCGGGACGTAAACAATGAGCAGTTCTTC.

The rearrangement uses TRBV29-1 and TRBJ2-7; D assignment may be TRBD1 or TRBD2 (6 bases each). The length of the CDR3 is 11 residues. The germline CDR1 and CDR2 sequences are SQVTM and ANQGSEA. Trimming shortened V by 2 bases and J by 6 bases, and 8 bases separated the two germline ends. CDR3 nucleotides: TGCAGCGTTGAATGGGGGGCCGAGCAGTACTTC. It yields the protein CSVEWGAEQYF.

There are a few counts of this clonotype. The CDR3 bases are TGTGCCAGCAGTTTTTTGGTTCCGCGGGGCTATGGCTACACCTTC. Encoded protein: CASSFLVPRGYGYTF. This rearrangement joins TRBV12-3 or TRBV12-4 to TRBJ1-2; D gene unclear. This CDR3 has 15 residues. The V and J ends lost 3 bases and 4 bases respectively, with 15 bases between them.

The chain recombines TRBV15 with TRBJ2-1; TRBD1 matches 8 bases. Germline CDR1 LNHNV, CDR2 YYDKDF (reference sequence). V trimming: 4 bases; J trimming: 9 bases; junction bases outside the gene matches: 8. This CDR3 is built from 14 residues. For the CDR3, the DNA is TGTGCCACCAGCAAGGACAGGGTATGGGGTGAGCAGTTCTTC. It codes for CATSKDRVWGEQFF.

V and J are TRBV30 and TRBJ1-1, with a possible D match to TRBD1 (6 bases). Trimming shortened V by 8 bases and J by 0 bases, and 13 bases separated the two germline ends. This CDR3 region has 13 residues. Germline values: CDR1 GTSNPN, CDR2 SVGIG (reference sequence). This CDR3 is CAGDRILNTEAFF. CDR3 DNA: TGTGCCGGCGACAGGATTCTGAACACTGAAGCTTTCTTT.

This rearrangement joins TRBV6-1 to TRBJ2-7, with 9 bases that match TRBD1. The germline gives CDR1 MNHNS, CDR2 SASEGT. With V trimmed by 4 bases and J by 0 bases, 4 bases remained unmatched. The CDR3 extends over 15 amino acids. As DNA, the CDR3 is TGTGCCAGCAGTGCCGGACAGGGGAACTCCTACGAGCAGTACTTC. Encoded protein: CASSAGQGNSYEQYF.